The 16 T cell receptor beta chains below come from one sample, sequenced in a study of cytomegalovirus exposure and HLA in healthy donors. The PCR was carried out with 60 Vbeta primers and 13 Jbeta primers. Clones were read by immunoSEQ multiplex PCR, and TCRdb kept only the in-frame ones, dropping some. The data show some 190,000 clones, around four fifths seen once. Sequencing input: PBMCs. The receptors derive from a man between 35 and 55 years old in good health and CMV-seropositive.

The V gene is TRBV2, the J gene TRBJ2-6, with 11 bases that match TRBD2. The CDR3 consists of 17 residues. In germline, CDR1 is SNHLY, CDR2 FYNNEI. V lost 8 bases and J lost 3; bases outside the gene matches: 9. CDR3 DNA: TGTGCCAGCTCCCGACTAGCGGGGCTCGGTGGGGCCAACGTCCTGACTTTC. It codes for CASSRLAGLGGANVLTF.

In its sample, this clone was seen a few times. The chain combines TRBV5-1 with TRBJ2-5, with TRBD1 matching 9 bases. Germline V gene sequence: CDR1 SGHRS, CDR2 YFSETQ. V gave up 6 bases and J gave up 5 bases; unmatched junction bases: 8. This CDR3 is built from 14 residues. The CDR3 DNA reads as TGCGCCAGCACCCCACAGGGGGCTAGTGAGACCCAGTACTTC. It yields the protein CASTPQGASETQYF.

CDR3 region: CASSTDRDTIYF. The CDR3 nucleotides read TGTGCCAGCAGTACGGATCGGGACACCATATATTTT. The gene calls are TRBV9 and TRBJ1-3; D unclear. Trimming pared 5 bases from V and 8 bases from J, leaving 11 bases between. CDR1 and CDR2 from the germline V gene are SGDLS and YYNGEE. This CDR3 is built from 12 residues.

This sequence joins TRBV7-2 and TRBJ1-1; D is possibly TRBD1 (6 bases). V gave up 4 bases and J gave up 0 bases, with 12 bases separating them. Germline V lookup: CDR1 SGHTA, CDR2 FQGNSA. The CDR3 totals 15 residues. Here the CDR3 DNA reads TGTGCCAGCAGCTCGACGCAGGGGCTGAACACTGAAGCTTTCTTT. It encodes CASSSTQGLNTEAFF.

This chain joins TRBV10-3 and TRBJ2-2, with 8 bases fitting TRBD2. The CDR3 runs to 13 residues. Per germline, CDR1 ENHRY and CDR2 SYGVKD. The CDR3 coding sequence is TGTGGAGCCCAGCGGGAGCGATTCGGGGAGCTGTTTTTT. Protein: CGAQRERFGELFF.

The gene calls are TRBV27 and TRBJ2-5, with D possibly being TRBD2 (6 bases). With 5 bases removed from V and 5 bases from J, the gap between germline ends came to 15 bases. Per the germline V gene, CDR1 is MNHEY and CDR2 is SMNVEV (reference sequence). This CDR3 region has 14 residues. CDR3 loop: CASSIRRAYETQYF. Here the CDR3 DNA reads TGTGCCAGCAGTATTCGGAGGGCTTATGAGACCCAGTACTTC.

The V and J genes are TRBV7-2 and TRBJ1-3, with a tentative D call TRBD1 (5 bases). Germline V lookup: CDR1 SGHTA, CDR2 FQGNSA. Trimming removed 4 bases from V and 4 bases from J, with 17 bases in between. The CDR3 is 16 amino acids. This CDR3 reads CASSSTGSGGGNTIYF. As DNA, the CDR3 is TGTGCCAGCAGCTCCACGGGCTCGGGGGGAGGAAACACCATATATTTT. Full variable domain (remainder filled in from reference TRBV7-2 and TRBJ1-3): GAGVSQSPSNKVTEKGKDVELRCDPISGHTALYWYRQSLGQGLEFLIYFQGNSAPDKSGLPSDRFSAERTGGSVSTLTIQRTQQEDSAVYLCASSSTGSGGGNTIYFGEGSWLTVV.

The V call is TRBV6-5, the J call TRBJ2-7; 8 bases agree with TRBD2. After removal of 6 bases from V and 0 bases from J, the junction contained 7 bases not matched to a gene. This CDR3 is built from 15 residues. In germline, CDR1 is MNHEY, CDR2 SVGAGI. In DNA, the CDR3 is TGTGCCAGCAGGAGAAAGCGGGAGACCTCCTACGAGCAGTACTTC. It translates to CASRRKRETSYEQYF.

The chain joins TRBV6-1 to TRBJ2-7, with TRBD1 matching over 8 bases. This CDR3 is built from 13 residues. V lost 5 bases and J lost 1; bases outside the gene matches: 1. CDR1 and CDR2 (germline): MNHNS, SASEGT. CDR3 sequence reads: CASSRTGSYEQYF. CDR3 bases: TGTGCCAGCAGTAGGACAGGGTCCTACGAGCAGTACTTC.

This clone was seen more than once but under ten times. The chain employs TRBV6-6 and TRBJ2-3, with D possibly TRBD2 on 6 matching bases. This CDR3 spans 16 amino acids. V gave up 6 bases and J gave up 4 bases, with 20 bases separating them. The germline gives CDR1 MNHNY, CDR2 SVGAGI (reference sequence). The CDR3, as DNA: TGTGCCAGCAGAACGGGCGTATCGGGAGTAGCAGATACGCAGTATTTT. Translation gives CASRTGVSGVADTQYF.

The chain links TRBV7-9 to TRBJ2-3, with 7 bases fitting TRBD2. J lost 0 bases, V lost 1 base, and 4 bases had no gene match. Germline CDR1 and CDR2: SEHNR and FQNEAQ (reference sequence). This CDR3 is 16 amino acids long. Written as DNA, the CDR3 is TGTGCCAGCAGCTTAGGTCCTAGCGGAAGCACAGATACGCAGTATTTT. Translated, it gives CASSLGPSGSTDTQYF. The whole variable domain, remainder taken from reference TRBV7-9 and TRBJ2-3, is DTGVSQNPRHKITKRGQNVTFRCDPISEHNRLYWYRQTLGQGPEFLTYFQNEAQLEKSRLLSDRFSAERPKGSFSTLEIQRTEQGDSAMYLCASSLGPSGSTDTQYFGPGTRLTVL.

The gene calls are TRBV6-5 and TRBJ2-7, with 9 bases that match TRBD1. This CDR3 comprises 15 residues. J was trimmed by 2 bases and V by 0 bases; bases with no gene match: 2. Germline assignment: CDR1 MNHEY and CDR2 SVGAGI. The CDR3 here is CASSYSGQGAYEQYF. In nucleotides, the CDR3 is TGTGCCAGCAGTTACTCGGGACAGGGAGCCTACGAGCAGTACTTC.

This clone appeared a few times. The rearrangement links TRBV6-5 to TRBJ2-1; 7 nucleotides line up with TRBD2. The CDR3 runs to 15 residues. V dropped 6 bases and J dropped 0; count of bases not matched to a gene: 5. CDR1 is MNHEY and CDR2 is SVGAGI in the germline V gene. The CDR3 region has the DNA TGTGCCAGCAGCCAGAGCGGGAACTCCTACAATGAGCAGTTCTTC. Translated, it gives CASSQSGNSYNEQFF.

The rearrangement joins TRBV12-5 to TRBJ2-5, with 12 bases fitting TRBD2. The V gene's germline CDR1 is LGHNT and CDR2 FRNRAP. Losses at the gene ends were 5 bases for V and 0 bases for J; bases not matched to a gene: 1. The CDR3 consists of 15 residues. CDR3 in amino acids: CASGRTSGDQETQYF. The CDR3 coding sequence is TGTGCTAGTGGTCGGACTAGCGGGGACCAAGAGACCCAGTACTTC.

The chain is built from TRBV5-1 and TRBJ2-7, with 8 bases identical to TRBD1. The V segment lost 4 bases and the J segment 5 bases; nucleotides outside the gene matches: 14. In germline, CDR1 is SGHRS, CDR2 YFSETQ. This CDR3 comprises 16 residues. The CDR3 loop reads CASSMLPAGGWDEQYF. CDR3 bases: TGCGCCAGCAGCATGTTACCGGCAGGGGGCTGGGACGAGCAGTACTTC.

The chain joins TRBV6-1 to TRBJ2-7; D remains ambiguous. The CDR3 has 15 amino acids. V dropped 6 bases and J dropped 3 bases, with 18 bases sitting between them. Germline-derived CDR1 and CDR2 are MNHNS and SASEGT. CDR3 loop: CASSPARHWIYEQYF. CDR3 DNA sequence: TGTGCCAGCAGCCCAGCCAGGCACTGGATCTACGAGCAGTACTTC.